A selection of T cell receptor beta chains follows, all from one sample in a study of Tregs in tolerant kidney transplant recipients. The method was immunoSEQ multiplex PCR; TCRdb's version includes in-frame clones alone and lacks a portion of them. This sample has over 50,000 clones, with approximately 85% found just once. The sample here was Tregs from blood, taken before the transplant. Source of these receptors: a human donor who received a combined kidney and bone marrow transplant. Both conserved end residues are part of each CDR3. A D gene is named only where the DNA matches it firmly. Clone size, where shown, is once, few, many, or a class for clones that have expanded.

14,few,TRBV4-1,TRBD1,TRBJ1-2,TGCGCCAGCAGCCAACAGGGGGCAGGGTATGGCTACACCTTC,CASSQQGAGYGYTF
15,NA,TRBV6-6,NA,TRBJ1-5,TGTGCCAGCAGTTACTCGATTGGGGGCAGACAGCCCCAGCATTTT,CASSYSIGGRQPQHF
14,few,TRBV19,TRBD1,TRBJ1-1,TGTGCCAGTAGTATAGCGACAGGGACCACTGAAGCTTTCTTT,CASSIATGTTEAFF
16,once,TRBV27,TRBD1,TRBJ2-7,TGTGCCAGCACCCGGGACAGGGGGTCGCTCGCCTACGAGCAGTACTTC,CASTRDRGSLAYEQYF
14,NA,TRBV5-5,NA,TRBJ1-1,TGTGCCAGCAGCTTGGGACAGGTGAACACTGAAGCTTTCTTT,CASSLGQVNTEAFF
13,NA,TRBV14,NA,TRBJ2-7,TGTGCCAGCAGCCAAGAGGTGGGATTCGAGCAGTACTTC,CASSQEVGFEQYF
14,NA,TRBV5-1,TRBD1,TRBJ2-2,TGCGCCAGTAGACAAGGGGGCAACACCGGGGAGCTGTTTTTT,CASRQGGNTGELFF
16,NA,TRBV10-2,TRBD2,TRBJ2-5,TGCGCCAGCAGAGAGATTAGCGGGAGGCCGGGGGAGACCCAGTACTTC,CASREISGRPGETQYF
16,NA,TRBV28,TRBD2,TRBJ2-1,TGTGCCAGCAGTTTCTATGGGACTAGAACATTAAATGAGCAGTTCTTC,CASSFYGTRTLNEQFF
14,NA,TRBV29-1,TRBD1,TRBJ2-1,TGCAGCGTTGACAGGGGGCGTATCTTCAATGAGCAGTTCTTC,CSVDRGRIFNEQFF
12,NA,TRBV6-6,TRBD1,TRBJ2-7,TGTGCCACCCGGACAGGGATTGGCGAGCAGTACTTC,CATRTGIGEQYF
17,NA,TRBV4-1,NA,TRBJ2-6,TGCGCCAGCAGCCAAGATTTGAGCGCTCCCGGGGCCAACGTCCTGACTTTC,CASSQDLSAPGANVLTF